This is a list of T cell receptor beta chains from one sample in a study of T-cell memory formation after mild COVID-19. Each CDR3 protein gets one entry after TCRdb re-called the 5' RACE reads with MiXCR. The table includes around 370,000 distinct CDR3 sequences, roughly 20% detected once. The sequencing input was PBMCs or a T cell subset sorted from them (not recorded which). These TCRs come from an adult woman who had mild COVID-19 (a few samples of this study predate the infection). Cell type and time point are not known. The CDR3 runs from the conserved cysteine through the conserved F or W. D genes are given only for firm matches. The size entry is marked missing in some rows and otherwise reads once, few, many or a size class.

CDR3nt: TGCAGTGCTAGATGGGACGTGGGCGGGAGGATAAAGGGTGATACGCAGTATTTT
CDR3aa: CSARWDVGGRIKGDTQYF
v_gene: TRBV20-1
abundance: -
d_gene: TRBD2
j_gene: TRBJ2-3

CDR3nt: TGCGCCAGCAGCCAAGGTGGGCGTGGGTGGGACAATGAGCAGTTCTTC
CDR3aa: CASSQGGRGWDNEQFF
v_gene: TRBV4-1
abundance: few
d_gene: -
j_gene: TRBJ2-1

CDR3nt: TGTGCCAGCAGTTTATCCCGGGGGGGCGGAAACAATGAGCAGTTCTTC
CDR3aa: CASSLSRGGGNNEQFF
v_gene: TRBV12-3/TRBV12-4
abundance: few
d_gene: TRBD2
j_gene: TRBJ2-1

CDR3nt: TGTGCCAGCAGCACAGCAAAAACAGGGGGTCGGTCACCCCTCCACTTT
CDR3aa: CASSTAKTGGRSPLHF
v_gene: TRBV21-1
abundance: -
d_gene: -
j_gene: TRBJ1-6

CDR3nt: TGTGCCAGCAGTGGCCGAGGGACAGGTGAAGGGGAACAGTACTTC
CDR3aa: CASSGRGTGEGEQYF
v_gene: TRBV28
abundance: -
d_gene: TRBD1
j_gene: TRBJ2-7

CDR3nt: TGTGCCAGCAGCCCGATGCAACTAGGGGCGCAGTATTTT
CDR3aa: CASSPMQLGAQYF
v_gene: TRBV9
abundance: few
d_gene: -
j_gene: TRBJ2-3

CDR3nt: TGCGCCAGCAGCTTGGCCGGCGGACGCGGCGAGCAGTACTTC
CDR3aa: CASSLAGGRGEQYF
v_gene: TRBV5-1
abundance: -
d_gene: -
j_gene: TRBJ2-7

CDR3nt: TGCAGCGTTTTGGGGATACAGAATTCGAACACCGGGGAGCTGTTTTTT
CDR3aa: CSVLGIQNSNTGELFF
v_gene: TRBV29-1
abundance: few
d_gene: -
j_gene: TRBJ2-2

CDR3nt: TGCGCCAGCAGCTTGGGTGCAGGGCGGGGACCTGAAGCTTTCTTT
CDR3aa: CASSLGAGRGPEAFF
v_gene: TRBV5-1
abundance: -
d_gene: -
j_gene: TRBJ1-1

CDR3nt: TGTGCCAGCAGCGTAGTAGCGGACTTCTACAATGAGCAGTTCTTC
CDR3aa: CASSVVADFYNEQFF
v_gene: TRBV9
abundance: -
d_gene: -
j_gene: TRBJ2-1

CDR3nt: TGCGCCAGCAGCCAAGAATTGACGGTAGGGACTGAAGCTTTCTTT
CDR3aa: CASSQELTVGTEAFF
v_gene: TRBV4-1
abundance: few
d_gene: -
j_gene: TRBJ1-1

CDR3nt: TGTGCCAGCAGAACCGGGACTAGCGGGGGGTCCAAAAACATTCAGTACTTC
CDR3aa: CASRTGTSGGSKNIQYF
v_gene: TRBV6-5
abundance: few
d_gene: TRBD2
j_gene: TRBJ2-4

CDR3nt: TGTGCCAGCAGCTTAAGGGGCCTACAGGGTAATGGCTACACCTTC
CDR3aa: CASSLRGLQGNGYTF
v_gene: TRBV13
abundance: -
d_gene: -
j_gene: TRBJ1-2

CDR3nt: TGTGCCAGCAGCTTAGACGGGGGGGCCCGGGAGCTGTTTTTT
CDR3aa: CASSLDGGARELFF
v_gene: TRBV7-9
abundance: few
d_gene: TRBD2
j_gene: TRBJ2-2

CDR3nt: TGTGCCAGCAGCTTAAGGGCTAGTTCCTACGAGCAGTACTTC
CDR3aa: CASSLRASSYEQYF
v_gene: TRBV7-3
abundance: few
d_gene: -
j_gene: TRBJ2-7

CDR3nt: TGTGCCACCAGTGATTCGGGGGCCAACTACGAGCAGTACTTC
CDR3aa: CATSDSGANYEQYF
v_gene: TRBV24-1
abundance: -
d_gene: -
j_gene: TRBJ2-7

CDR3nt: TGTGCCAGCAGCCTACGGACAGGGCTTGGAGAGACCCAGTACTTC
CDR3aa: CASSLRTGLGETQYF
v_gene: TRBV5-4
abundance: -
d_gene: TRBD1
j_gene: TRBJ2-5

CDR3nt: TGTGCCTGGACCCCAGGTCAGGGAAGCACAGATACGCAGTATTTT
CDR3aa: CAWTPGQGSTDTQYF
v_gene: TRBV30
abundance: -
d_gene: -
j_gene: TRBJ2-3

CDR3nt: TGCAGCGTAACAGGTTACAATGAGCAGTTCTTC
CDR3aa: CSVTGYNEQFF
v_gene: TRBV29-1
abundance: many
d_gene: -
j_gene: TRBJ2-1

CDR3nt: TGTGCCAGCAGCAAAGCGCTCCGGACAGCCTCCGGCTACACCTTC
CDR3aa: CASSKALRTASGYTF
v_gene: TRBV21-1
abundance: -
d_gene: -
j_gene: TRBJ1-2

CDR3nt: TGTGCCAGCAGCTGGGACAGAACCTACGAGCAGTACTTC
CDR3aa: CASSWDRTYEQYF
v_gene: TRBV7-2
abundance: -
d_gene: TRBD1
j_gene: TRBJ2-7

CDR3nt: TGTGCCAGCAGCCAAGAGTCCCTGACGGAGACCCAGTACTTC
CDR3aa: CASSQESLTETQYF
v_gene: TRBV4-2
abundance: -
d_gene: -
j_gene: TRBJ2-5

CDR3nt: TGTGCCGGGAGAGTTCGGGCTGAAAAACTGTTTTTT
CDR3aa: CAGRVRAEKLFF
v_gene: TRBV6-1
abundance: -
d_gene: -
j_gene: TRBJ1-4

CDR3nt: TGCGCCAGCAGTCAGCCCCTCCGGGACATTAACTACGAGCAGTACTTC
CDR3aa: CASSQPLRDINYEQYF
v_gene: TRBV23-1
abundance: -
d_gene: -
j_gene: TRBJ2-7

CDR3nt: TGTGCCAGCAGGGCTCAGTACACCGGGGAGCTGTTTTTT
CDR3aa: CASRAQYTGELFF
v_gene: TRBV6-2/TRBV6-3
abundance: -
d_gene: -
j_gene: TRBJ2-2

CDR3nt: TGCAGCGTGGCAGAGGTGTCCTACGAGCAGTACTTC
CDR3aa: CSVAEVSYEQYF
v_gene: TRBV29-1
abundance: -
d_gene: -
j_gene: TRBJ2-7

CDR3nt: TGCAGCGTTGAAGAAAGGGCGGGGGGCCTTCGTAGGCAGTTCTTC
CDR3aa: CSVEERAGGLRRQFF
v_gene: TRBV29-1
abundance: -
d_gene: TRBD2
j_gene: TRBJ2-1

CDR3nt: TGCAGTGCTGCTCCCGTGGGCAGATCCTCCTACGAGCAGTACTTC
CDR3aa: CSAAPVGRSSYEQYF
v_gene: TRBV20-1
abundance: few
d_gene: -
j_gene: TRBJ2-7

CDR3nt: TGTGCCAGCAGTTTAGCGCCAGGGGAAGCTTTCTTT
CDR3aa: CASSLAPGEAFF
v_gene: TRBV12-3/TRBV12-4
abundance: -
d_gene: -
j_gene: TRBJ1-1

CDR3nt: TGTGCCAGCAGTTTAGACGGTATACGAGAGGGGAACACTGAAGCTTTCTTT
CDR3aa: CASSLDGIREGNTEAFF
v_gene: TRBV28
abundance: -
d_gene: -
j_gene: TRBJ1-1

CDR3nt: TGCAGTGCTACAGGGGGCAATCAGCCCCAGCATTTT
CDR3aa: CSATGGNQPQHF
v_gene: TRBV20-1
abundance: -
d_gene: -
j_gene: TRBJ1-5

CDR3nt: TGTGCCAGCAGCCAAGATGTGATAGCGGGAGGTTGGGGCACAGATACGCAGTATTTT
CDR3aa: CASSQDVIAGGWGTDTQYF
v_gene: TRBV4-2
abundance: -
d_gene: TRBD2
j_gene: TRBJ2-3

CDR3nt: TGTGCCACCAGTGACCAACGGACCCAGTACTTC
CDR3aa: CATSDQRTQYF
v_gene: TRBV24-1
abundance: -
d_gene: -
j_gene: TRBJ2-5

CDR3nt: TGTGCCAGCAGCCGTCGTGGGGGGGACTCCAGATGGGATGAGCAGTTCTTC
CDR3aa: CASSRRGGDSRWDEQFF
v_gene: TRBV7-3
abundance: many
d_gene: TRBD2
j_gene: TRBJ2-1

CDR3nt: TGCGCCAGCAGTCGGCAGGGACAGGAGAACACTGAAGCTTTCTTT
CDR3aa: CASSRQGQENTEAFF
v_gene: TRBV5-1
abundance: few
d_gene: TRBD1
j_gene: TRBJ1-1

CDR3nt: TGTGCCAGCAGCTTCAGGCCGTCAGGGACTAACTATGGCTACACCTTC
CDR3aa: CASSFRPSGTNYGYTF
v_gene: TRBV11-2
abundance: once
d_gene: -
j_gene: TRBJ1-2

CDR3nt: TGTGCCAGCAGCTTTTATCCCGGAGAAAAACTGTTTTTT
CDR3aa: CASSFYPGEKLFF
v_gene: TRBV7-3
abundance: few
d_gene: -
j_gene: TRBJ1-4

CDR3nt: TGCAGTGCTAGAGGACCTAGCGGGATAAGCTCCTACGAGCAGTACTTC
CDR3aa: CSARGPSGISSYEQYF
v_gene: TRBV20-1
abundance: -
d_gene: TRBD2
j_gene: TRBJ2-7

CDR3nt: TGTGCCAGCAGCAAAGAGGGAGACAGGGGTGAGGACACTGAAGCTTTCTTT
CDR3aa: CASSKEGDRGEDTEAFF
v_gene: TRBV21-1
abundance: -
d_gene: -
j_gene: TRBJ1-1

CDR3nt: TGCGCCAGCAGCCTACGACAGGAGACCTATGGCTACACCTTC
CDR3aa: CASSLRQETYGYTF
v_gene: TRBV5-1
abundance: -
d_gene: -
j_gene: TRBJ1-2

CDR3nt: TGCGCCAGCAGCCAAGAAATGACGACCGGAGAGACCCAGTACTTC
CDR3aa: CASSQEMTTGETQYF
v_gene: TRBV4-3
abundance: -
d_gene: -
j_gene: TRBJ2-5

CDR3nt: TGTGCCAGCAGTCCTTCGGCGGGAGGGGTAAACGAGCAGTACTTC
CDR3aa: CASSPSAGGVNEQYF
v_gene: TRBV6-5
abundance: -
d_gene: TRBD2
j_gene: TRBJ2-7

CDR3nt: TGCGCCAGCAGCTTGGGGGGTCCCGCTAATGAAAAACTGTTTTTT
CDR3aa: CASSLGGPANEKLFF
v_gene: TRBV5-1
abundance: -
d_gene: -
j_gene: TRBJ1-4

CDR3nt: TGTGCCTCGGGAAAAGGAGGGACTACCTACAATGAGCAGTTCTTC
CDR3aa: CASGKGGTTYNEQFF
v_gene: TRBV7-2
abundance: few
d_gene: TRBD2
j_gene: TRBJ2-1

CDR3nt: TGTGCCAGCAAAGGAGCGGGAGGGACTAGCACAGATACGCAGTATTTT
CDR3aa: CASKGAGGTSTDTQYF
v_gene: TRBV25-1
abundance: few
d_gene: TRBD2
j_gene: TRBJ2-3

CDR3nt: TGTGCCACCAGCAACGATCTGGTACAGGGCGAGACCCAGTACTTC
CDR3aa: CATSNDLVQGETQYF
v_gene: TRBV15
abundance: few
d_gene: -
j_gene: TRBJ2-5

CDR3nt: TGTGCCAGCAGGCAGGCGAGAAATTCACCCCTCCACTTT
CDR3aa: CASRQARNSPLHF
v_gene: TRBV12-3/TRBV12-4
abundance: -
d_gene: -
j_gene: TRBJ1-6

CDR3nt: TGCGCCAGCAGCCAGACGGACGGATTTAACTATGGCTACACCTTC
CDR3aa: CASSQTDGFNYGYTF
v_gene: TRBV4-1
abundance: few
d_gene: -
j_gene: TRBJ1-2

CDR3nt: TGTGCCAGCAGCTCCATCCGGACAGGGATAGTGAACACTGAAGCTTTCTTT
CDR3aa: CASSSIRTGIVNTEAFF
v_gene: TRBV7-9
abundance: -
d_gene: TRBD1
j_gene: TRBJ1-1

CDR3nt: TGCAGTGCTAGATCTTACCCCGGGGAGCTGTTTTTT
CDR3aa: CSARSYPGELFF
v_gene: TRBV20-1
abundance: -
d_gene: -
j_gene: TRBJ2-2

CDR3nt: TGTGCCAGCAGCCCCCTCCCGGGCTCGGGGGCCAATGAGCAGTTCTTC
CDR3aa: CASSPLPGSGANEQFF
v_gene: TRBV7-6
abundance: -
d_gene: -
j_gene: TRBJ2-1

CDR3nt: TGTGCCATCAGCTTGGACAGGGGCTCCTACGAGCAGTACTTC
CDR3aa: CAISLDRGSYEQYF
v_gene: TRBV10-3
abundance: -
d_gene: TRBD1
j_gene: TRBJ2-7

CDR3nt: TGCGCCAGCAGCGGCGGGACAGAAAACAACTATGGCTACACCTTC
CDR3aa: CASSGGTENNYGYTF
v_gene: TRBV5-1
abundance: -
d_gene: TRBD1
j_gene: TRBJ1-2

CDR3nt: TGTGCCAGCAGCTTTTCCCTGGGCGGCTCTGGGGCCAACGTCCTGACTTTC
CDR3aa: CASSFSLGGSGANVLTF
v_gene: TRBV5-5
abundance: -
d_gene: -
j_gene: TRBJ2-6

CDR3nt: TGTGCCAGCAGCTCCGGGACTACCAATGAGCAGTTCTTC
CDR3aa: CASSSGTTNEQFF
v_gene: TRBV7-3
abundance: few
d_gene: TRBD2
j_gene: TRBJ2-1

CDR3nt: TGTGCCAGCAGCTCCGGACTAGCGGGGAAGCAGTACTTC
CDR3aa: CASSSGLAGKQYF
v_gene: TRBV7-9
abundance: few
d_gene: TRBD2
j_gene: TRBJ2-7

CDR3nt: TGTGCCAGCAGCTCAAGACAGCAAGAGACCCAGTACTTC
CDR3aa: CASSSRQQETQYF
v_gene: TRBV7-6
abundance: -
d_gene: -
j_gene: TRBJ2-5

CDR3nt: TGTGCCAGCAGTTCCAATACAGGGAAGAGCAATCAGCCCCAGCATTTT
CDR3aa: CASSSNTGKSNQPQHF
v_gene: TRBV6-2/TRBV6-3
abundance: few
d_gene: -
j_gene: TRBJ1-5

CDR3nt: TGTGCCACCAGTGACCCCGGGACTCCTAAGGCTACGCAGTATTTT
CDR3aa: CATSDPGTPKATQYF
v_gene: TRBV24-1
abundance: -
d_gene: -
j_gene: TRBJ2-3

CDR3nt: TGTGCCAGCAGCTTCCGAATAGGGGCTCGCTATAATTCACCCCTCCACTTT
CDR3aa: CASSFRIGARYNSPLHF
v_gene: TRBV7-9
abundance: -
d_gene: -
j_gene: TRBJ1-6